These T cell receptor beta chains were read from a single sample in a study of T cell responses to AZD1222 COVID-19 vaccine. The table came from immunoSEQ multiplex PCR; TCRdb's copy has only in-frame clones and leaves some out. The sample lists tens of thousands of clones; around 88% were seen once. The source material was peripheral blood, sampled 28 days after the second AZD1222 dose. These TCRs come from an adult who received the AZD1222 COVID-19 vaccine. The CDR3 runs from the conserved cysteine through the conserved F or W. The order of the fields is J gene, V gene, D gene, clone size, CDR3 protein, CDR3 DNA. D genes are given only for firm matches. Clone size is shown for a subset of rows, as once, few, many or a class of expanded clone.

j_gene: TRBJ1-1; v_gene: TRBV18; d_gene: -; abundance: once; CDR3aa: CANSPPEGRTEAFF; CDR3nt: TGTGCCAACTCACCACCAGAGGGGCGGACTGAAGCTTTCTTT
j_gene: TRBJ1-1; v_gene: TRBV3-1/TRBV3-2; d_gene: -; abundance: -; CDR3aa: CASKVGTEAFF; CDR3nt: TGTGCCAGCAAGGTGGGGACTGAAGCTTTCTTT
j_gene: TRBJ1-2; v_gene: TRBV19; d_gene: -; abundance: once; CDR3aa: CASRTDPGHEPYGYTF; CDR3nt: TGTGCCAGTAGAACCGATCCAGGGCACGAACCCTATGGCTACACCTTC
j_gene: TRBJ2-2; v_gene: TRBV24-1; d_gene: TRBD2; abundance: -; CDR3aa: CATSDSRLAGVGELFF; CDR3nt: TGTGCCACCAGTGATTCCCGGCTAGCGGGGGTGGGGGAGCTGTTTTTT
j_gene: TRBJ1-2; v_gene: TRBV28; d_gene: -; abundance: few; CDR3aa: CASSLIDYGYTF; CDR3nt: TGTGCCAGCAGTTTAATTGACTATGGCTACACCTTC
j_gene: TRBJ1-6; v_gene: TRBV4-2; d_gene: -; abundance: -; CDR3aa: CASSQGGVTRYSPLHF; CDR3nt: TGTGCCAGCAGCCAGGGTGGGGTGACACGTTATTCACCCCTCCACTTT
j_gene: TRBJ2-3; v_gene: TRBV9; d_gene: -; abundance: -; CDR3aa: CASSTSEGRVRDTQYF; CDR3nt: TGTGCCAGCAGCACGAGCGAGGGGAGAGTCAGAGATACGCAGTATTTT
j_gene: TRBJ2-7; v_gene: TRBV11-2; d_gene: TRBD1; abundance: -; CDR3aa: CASSRTGDYEQYF; CDR3nt: TGTGCCAGCAGTAGGACAGGGGACTACGAGCAGTACTTC
j_gene: TRBJ1-1; v_gene: TRBV7-3; d_gene: -; abundance: -; CDR3aa: CASSLLSGSTEAFF; CDR3nt: TGTGCCAGCAGCTTATTATCGGGGAGCACTGAAGCTTTCTTT
j_gene: TRBJ1-1; v_gene: TRBV11-2; d_gene: -; abundance: -; CDR3aa: CASSSLYVGGEAFF; CDR3nt: TGTGCCAGCAGCTCCCTATATGTCGGGGGTGAAGCTTTCTTT
j_gene: TRBJ2-1; v_gene: TRBV19; d_gene: -; abundance: -; CDR3aa: CASSLRAMAHNEQFF; CDR3nt: TGTGCCAGTAGTTTGCGGGCTATGGCCCACAATGAGCAGTTCTTC
j_gene: TRBJ1-2; v_gene: TRBV7-2; d_gene: -; abundance: few; CDR3aa: CASSLAGLGIQYGYTF; CDR3nt: TGTGCCAGCAGCTTAGCAGGGTTGGGGATTCAATATGGCTACACCTTC
j_gene: TRBJ1-6; v_gene: TRBV10-3; d_gene: TRBD1; abundance: -; CDR3aa: CAIRGQGAVNSPLHF; CDR3nt: TGTGCCATCAGGGGACAGGGAGCGGTTAATTCACCCCTCCACTTT
j_gene: TRBJ2-5; v_gene: TRBV10-3; d_gene: -; abundance: -; CDR3aa: CAISESGGETQYF; CDR3nt: TGTGCCATCAGTGAGTCCGGCGGGGAGACCCAGTACTTC